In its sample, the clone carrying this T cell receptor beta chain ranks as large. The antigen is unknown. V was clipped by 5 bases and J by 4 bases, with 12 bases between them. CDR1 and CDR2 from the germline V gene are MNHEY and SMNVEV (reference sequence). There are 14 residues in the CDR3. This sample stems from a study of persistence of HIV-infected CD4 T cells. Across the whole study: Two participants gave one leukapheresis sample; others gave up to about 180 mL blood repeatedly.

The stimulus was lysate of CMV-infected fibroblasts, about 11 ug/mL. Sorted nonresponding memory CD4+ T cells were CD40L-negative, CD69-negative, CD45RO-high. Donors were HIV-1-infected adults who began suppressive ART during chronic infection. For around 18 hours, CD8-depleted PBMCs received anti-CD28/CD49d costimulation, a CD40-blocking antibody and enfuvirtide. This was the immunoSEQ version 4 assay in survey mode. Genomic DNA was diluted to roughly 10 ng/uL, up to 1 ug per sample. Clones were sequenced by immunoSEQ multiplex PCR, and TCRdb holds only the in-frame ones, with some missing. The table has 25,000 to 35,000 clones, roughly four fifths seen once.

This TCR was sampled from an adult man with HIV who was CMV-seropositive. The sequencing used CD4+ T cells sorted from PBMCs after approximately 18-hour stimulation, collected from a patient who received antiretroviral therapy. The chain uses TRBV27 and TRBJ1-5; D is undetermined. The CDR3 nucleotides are TGTGCCAGCAGTGCAGGCGGGAAAAATCAGCCCCAGCATTTT. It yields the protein CASSAGGKNQPQHF.